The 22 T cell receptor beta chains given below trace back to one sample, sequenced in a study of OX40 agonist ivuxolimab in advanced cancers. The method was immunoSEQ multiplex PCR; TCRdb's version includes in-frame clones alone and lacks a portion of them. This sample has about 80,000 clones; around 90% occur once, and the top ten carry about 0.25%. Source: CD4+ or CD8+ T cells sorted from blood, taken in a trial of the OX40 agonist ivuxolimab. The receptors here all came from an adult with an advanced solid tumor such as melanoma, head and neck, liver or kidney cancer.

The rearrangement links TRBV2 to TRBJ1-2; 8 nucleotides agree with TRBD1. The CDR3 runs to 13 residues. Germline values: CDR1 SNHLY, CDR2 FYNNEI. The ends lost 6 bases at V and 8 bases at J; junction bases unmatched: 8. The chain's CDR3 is CASSSTGVEGYTF. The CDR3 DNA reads TGTGCCAGCAGCTCGACAGGGGTAGAGGGCTACACCTTC.

CDR3 bases: TGTGCCAGCAGCCCCCCGGGGGGAATAGCGGGAGGAGGTACGCAGTATTTT. Its protein is CASSPPGGIAGGGTQYF. The chain joins TRBV11-2 to TRBJ2-3; 10 nucleotides line up with TRBD2. CDR1 is SGHAT and CDR2 is FQNNGV in the germline V gene. This CDR3 has 17 amino acids. With 5 bases clipped from V and 8 bases from J, the junction kept 16 bases outside the gene matches.

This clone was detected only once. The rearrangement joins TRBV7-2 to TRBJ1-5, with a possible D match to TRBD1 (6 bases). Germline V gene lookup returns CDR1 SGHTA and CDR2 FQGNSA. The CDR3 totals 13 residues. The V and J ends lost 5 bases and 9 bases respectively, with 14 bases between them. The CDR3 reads CASSQDRFTPQHF. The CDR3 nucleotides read TGTGCCAGCAGCCAAGACAGGTTTACGCCCCAGCATTTT.

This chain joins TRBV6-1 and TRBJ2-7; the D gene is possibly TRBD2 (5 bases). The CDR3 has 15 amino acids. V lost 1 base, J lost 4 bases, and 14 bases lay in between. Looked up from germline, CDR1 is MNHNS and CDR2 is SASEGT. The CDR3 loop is CASSEDFTSTYEQYF. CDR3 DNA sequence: TGTGCCAGCAGTGAAGACTTCACTAGTACTTACGAGCAGTACTTC.

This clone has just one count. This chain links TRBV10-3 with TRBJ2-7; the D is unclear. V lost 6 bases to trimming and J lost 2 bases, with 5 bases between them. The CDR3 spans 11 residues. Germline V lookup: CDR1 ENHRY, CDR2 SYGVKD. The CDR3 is CAISLTYEQYF. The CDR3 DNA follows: TGTGCCATCAGCCTAACCTACGAGCAGTACTTC.

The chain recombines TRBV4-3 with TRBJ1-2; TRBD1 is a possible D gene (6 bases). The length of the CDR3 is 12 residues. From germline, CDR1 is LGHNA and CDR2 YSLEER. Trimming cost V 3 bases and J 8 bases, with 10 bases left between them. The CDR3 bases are TGCGCCAGCAGCCAGGGGGCTGAGGGCTACACCTTC. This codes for CASSQGAEGYTF.

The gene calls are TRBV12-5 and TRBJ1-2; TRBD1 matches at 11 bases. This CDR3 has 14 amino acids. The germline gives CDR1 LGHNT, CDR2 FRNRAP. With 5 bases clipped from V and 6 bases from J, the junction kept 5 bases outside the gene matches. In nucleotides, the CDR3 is TGTGCTAGTGGTCTCCCGGGACAGGGGGATGGCTACACCTTC. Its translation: CASGLPGQGDGYTF. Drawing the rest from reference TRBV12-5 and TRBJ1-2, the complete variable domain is DARVTQTPRHKVTEMGQEVTMRCQPILGHNTVFWYRQTMMQGLELLAYFRNRAPLDDSGMPKDRFSAEMPDATLATLKIQPSEPRDSAVYFCASGLPGQGDGYTFGSGTRLTVV.

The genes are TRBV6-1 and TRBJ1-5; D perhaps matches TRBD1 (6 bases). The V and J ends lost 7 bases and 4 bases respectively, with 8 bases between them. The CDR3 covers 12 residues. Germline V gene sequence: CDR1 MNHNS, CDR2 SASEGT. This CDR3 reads CASKGGNQPQHF. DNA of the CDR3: TGTGCCAGCAAGGGGGGTAATCAGCCCCAGCATTTT.

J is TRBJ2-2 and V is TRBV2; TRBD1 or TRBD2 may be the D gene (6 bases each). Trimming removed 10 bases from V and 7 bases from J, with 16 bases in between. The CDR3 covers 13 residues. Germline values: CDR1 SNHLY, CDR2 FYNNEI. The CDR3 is CATTGRELGELFF. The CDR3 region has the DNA TGTGCCACCACAGGGCGGGAACTCGGGGAGCTGTTTTTT. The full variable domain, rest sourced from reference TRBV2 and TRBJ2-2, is EPEVTQTPSHQVTQMGQEVILRCVPISNHLYFYWYRQILGQKVEFLVSFYNNEISEKSEIFDDQFSVERPDGSNFTLKIRSTKLEDSAMYFCATTGRELGELFFGEGSRLTVL.

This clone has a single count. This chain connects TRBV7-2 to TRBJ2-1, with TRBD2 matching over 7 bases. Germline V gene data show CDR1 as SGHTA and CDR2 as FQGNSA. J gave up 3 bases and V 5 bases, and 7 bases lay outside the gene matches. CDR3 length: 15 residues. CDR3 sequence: CASSPGTNYYNEQFF. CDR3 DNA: TGTGCCAGCAGCCCAGGGACTAACTACTACAATGAGCAGTTCTTC.

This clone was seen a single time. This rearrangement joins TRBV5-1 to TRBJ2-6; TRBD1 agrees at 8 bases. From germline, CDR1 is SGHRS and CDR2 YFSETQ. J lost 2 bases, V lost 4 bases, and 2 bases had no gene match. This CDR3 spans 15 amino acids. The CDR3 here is CASSPGQAGANVLTF. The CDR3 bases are TGCGCCAGCAGCCCGGGACAGGCTGGGGCCAACGTCCTGACTTTC.

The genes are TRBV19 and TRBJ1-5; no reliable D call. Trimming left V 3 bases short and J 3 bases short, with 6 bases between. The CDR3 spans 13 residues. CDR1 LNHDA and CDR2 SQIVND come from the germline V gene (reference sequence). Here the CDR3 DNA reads TGTGCCAGTAGTATGGGCCCCAATCAGCCCCAGCATTTT. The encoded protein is CASSMGPNQPQHF.

CDR3 region: CASSEGLAGGEENIQYF. As DNA, the CDR3 is TGTGCCAGCAGTGAGGGACTAGCGGGAGGGGAGGAAAACATTCAGTACTTC. The V gene is TRBV11-3, the J gene TRBJ2-4; 16 bases map to TRBD2. Germline V gene lookup returns CDR1 SGHNT and CDR2 YENEEA. V dropped 6 bases and J dropped 5; count of bases not matched to a gene: 7. The CDR3 loop spans 17 amino acids.

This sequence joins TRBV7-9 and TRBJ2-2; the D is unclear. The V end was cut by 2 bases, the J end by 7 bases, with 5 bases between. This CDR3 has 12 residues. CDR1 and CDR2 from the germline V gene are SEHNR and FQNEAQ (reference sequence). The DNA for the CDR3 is TGTGCCAGCAGCTTAAAGGTCGGGGAGCTGTTTTTT. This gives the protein CASSLKVGELFF.

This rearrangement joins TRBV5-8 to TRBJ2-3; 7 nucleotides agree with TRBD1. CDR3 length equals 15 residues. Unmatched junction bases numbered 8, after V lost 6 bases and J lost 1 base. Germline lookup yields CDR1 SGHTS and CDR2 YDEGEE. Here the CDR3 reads CASTRTQGGTDTQYF. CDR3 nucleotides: TGTGCCAGCACCCGCACCCAGGGGGGCACAGATACGCAGTATTTT.

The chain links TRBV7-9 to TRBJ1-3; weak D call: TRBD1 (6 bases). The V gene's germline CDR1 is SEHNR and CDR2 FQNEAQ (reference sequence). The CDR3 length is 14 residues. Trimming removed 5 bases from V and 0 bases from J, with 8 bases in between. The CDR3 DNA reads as TGTGCCAGCAGCCCACAGGGCTCTGGAAACACCATATATTTT. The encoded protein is CASSPQGSGNTIYF.

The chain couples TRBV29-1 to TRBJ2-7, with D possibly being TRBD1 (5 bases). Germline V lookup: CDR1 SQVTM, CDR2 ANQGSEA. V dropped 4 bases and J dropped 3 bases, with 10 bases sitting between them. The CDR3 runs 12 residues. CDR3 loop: CSVGQFNYEQYF. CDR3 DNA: TGCAGCGTTGGACAGTTCAACTACGAGCAGTACTTC.

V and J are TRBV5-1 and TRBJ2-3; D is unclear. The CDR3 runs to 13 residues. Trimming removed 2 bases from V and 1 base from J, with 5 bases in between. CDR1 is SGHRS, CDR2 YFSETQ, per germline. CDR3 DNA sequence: TGCGCCAGCAGCTTCCAGGGCACAGATACGCAGTATTTT. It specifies CASSFQGTDTQYF.

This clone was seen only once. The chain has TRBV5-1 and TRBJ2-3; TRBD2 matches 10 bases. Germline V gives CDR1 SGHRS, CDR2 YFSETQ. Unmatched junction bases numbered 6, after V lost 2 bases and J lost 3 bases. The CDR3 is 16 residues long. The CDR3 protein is CASSFGASGSTDTQYF. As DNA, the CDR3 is TGCGCCAGCAGCTTTGGGGCTAGCGGGAGTACAGATACGCAGTATTTT. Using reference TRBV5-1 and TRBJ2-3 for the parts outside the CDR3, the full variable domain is KAGVTQTPRYLIKTRGQQVTLSCSPISGHRSVSWYQQTPGQGLQFLFEYFSETQRNKGNFPGRFSGRQFSNSRSEMNVSTLELGDSALYLCASSFGASGSTDTQYFGPGTRLTVL.

DNA of the CDR3: TGTGCCAGCAGCGTAGCTCCGGGGGGAGGCGATACGCAGTATTTT. Residues: CASSVAPGGGDTQYF. The V and J genes are TRBV9 and TRBJ2-3, with TRBD2 matching 7 bases. Germline trimming cut 0 bases from V and 6 bases from J; bases unmatched to any gene: 7. CDR1 is SGDLS, CDR2 YYNGEE, per germline. The CDR3 covers 15 residues.

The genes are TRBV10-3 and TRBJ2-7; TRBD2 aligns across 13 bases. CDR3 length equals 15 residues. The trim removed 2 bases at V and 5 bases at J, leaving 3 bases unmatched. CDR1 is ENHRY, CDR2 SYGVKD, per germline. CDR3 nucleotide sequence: TGTGCCATCAGTGAGCAACTAGCGGGAGGGAACGAGCAGTACTTC. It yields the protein CAISEQLAGGNEQYF.

CDR3 sequence (DNA): TGTGCCAGCAGCTTTCGAGAGACCCAGTACTTC. Translating it yields CASSFRETQYF. This chain links TRBV11-2 with TRBJ2-5; D not resolved. The V end lost 3 bases, the J end lost 4 bases, and 3 bases lay between the germline ends. Germline V CDR1 and CDR2: SGHAT, FQNNGV. This CDR3 contains 11 residues.